This T cell receptor (beta chain) originates from a study of cytomegalovirus exposure and HLA in healthy donors. Study in general: The roughly 120 million unique TCR beta sequences, from 150 million to 200 million T cells, were found by an earlier analysis.

Regarding the study as a whole: The authors assumed roughly uniform sequencing depth across donors for presence/absence analyses. Per a later analysis, about 17,000 TCR beta sequences showed association with HLA alleles at 0.05 false discovery rate. Researchers reported from a later analysis that most CMV-associated TCR beta chains appeared HLA-restricted.

60 Vbeta and 13 Jbeta primers were used in PCR. Some clones are missing from TCRdb's copy, which holds only in-frame ones; the method was immunoSEQ multiplex PCR. The sample lists over 150,000 clones; 60% to 85% were seen once. As for this clone: What it binds is not known.

The germline CDR1 and CDR2 sequences are SGHRS and YFSETQ. V was trimmed by 8 bases and J by 5 bases, leaving 11 bases between them. The CDR3 spans 12 residues. This receptor was obtained from a girl aged 10 to 17 in good health and CMV-seropositive. J is TRBJ1-5 and V is TRBV5-1; D call uncertain. Sequencing was performed on PBMCs. The CDR3 region has the DNA TGCGCCAGGGAGAAATCCGATCAGCCCCAGCATTTT. Its translation is CAREKSDQPQHF.